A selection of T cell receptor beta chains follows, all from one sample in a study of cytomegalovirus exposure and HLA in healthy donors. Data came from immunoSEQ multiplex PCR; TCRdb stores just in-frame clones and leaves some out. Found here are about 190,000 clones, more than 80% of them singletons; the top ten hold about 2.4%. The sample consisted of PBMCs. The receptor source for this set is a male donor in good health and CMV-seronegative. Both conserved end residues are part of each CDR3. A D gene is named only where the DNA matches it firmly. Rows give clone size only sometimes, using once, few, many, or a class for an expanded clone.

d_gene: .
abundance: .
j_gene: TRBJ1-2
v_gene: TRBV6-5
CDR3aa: CASSYYGSHSGYTF
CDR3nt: TGTGCCAGCAGTTATTACGGGTCCCACTCTGGCTACACCTTC

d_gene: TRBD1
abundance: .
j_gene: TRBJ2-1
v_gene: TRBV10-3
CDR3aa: CATQVQGAGSNEQFF
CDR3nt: TGTGCCACCCAAGTCCAGGGGGCGGGAAGCAATGAGCAGTTCTTC

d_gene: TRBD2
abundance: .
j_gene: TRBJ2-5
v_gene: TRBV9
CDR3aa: CASSIGLAETQYF
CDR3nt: TGTGCCAGCAGCATCGGACTAGCGGAGACCCAGTACTTC

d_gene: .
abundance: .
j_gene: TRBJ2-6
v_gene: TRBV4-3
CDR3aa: CASSQDRGAGNSGANVLTF
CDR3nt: TGCGCCAGCAGCCAAGATCGGGGGGCTGGAAACTCTGGGGCCAACGTCCTGACTTTC

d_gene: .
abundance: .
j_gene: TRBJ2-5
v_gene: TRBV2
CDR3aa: CASSPTFLETQYF
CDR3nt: TGTGCCAGCAGTCCCACTTTTCTAGAGACCCAGTACTTC

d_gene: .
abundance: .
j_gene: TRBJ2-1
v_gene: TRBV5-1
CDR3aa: CASSFGEAENEQFF
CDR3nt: TGCGCCAGCAGCTTCGGGGAGGCGGAAAATGAGCAGTTCTTC

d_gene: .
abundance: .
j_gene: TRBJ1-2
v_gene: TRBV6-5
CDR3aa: CASSLRGIYGYTF
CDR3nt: TGTGCCAGCAGTTTACGGGGGATATATGGCTACACCTTC

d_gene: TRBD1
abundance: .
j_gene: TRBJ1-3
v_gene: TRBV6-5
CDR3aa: CATVRTGYSGNTIYF
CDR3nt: TGTGCCACCGTCCGGACAGGCTACTCTGGAAACACCATATATTTT

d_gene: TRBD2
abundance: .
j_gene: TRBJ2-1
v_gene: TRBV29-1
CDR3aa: CSVDGTSESNEQFF
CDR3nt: TGCAGCGTTGACGGGACTAGCGAGTCCAATGAGCAGTTCTTC

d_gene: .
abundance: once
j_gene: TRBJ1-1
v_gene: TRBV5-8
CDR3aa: CASSLGGGLSF
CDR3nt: TGTGCCAGCAGCTTGGGAGGAGGGCTCTCCTTT

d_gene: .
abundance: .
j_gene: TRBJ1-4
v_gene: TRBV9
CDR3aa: CASSASSGVTNEKLFF
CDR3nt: TGTGCCAGCAGCGCCAGTTCAGGGGTGACTAATGAAAAACTGTTTTTT

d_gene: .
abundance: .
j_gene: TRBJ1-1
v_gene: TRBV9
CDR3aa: CASSPRGGGDANRMNTEAFF
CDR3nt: TGTGCCAGCAGCCCTCGAGGGGGGGGCGACGCAAATCGAATGAACACTGAAGCTTTCTTT

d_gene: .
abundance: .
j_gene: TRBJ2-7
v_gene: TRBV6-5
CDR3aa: CASRQGSANEQYF
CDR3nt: TGTGCCAGCAGACAGGGTTCGGCCAACGAGCAGTACTTC

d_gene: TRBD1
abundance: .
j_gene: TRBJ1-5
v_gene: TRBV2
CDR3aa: CASSNDRGLGQPQHF
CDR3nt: TGTGCCAGCAGCAACGACAGGGGGCTAGGACAGCCCCAGCATTTT

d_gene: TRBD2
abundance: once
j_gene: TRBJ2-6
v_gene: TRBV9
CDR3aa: CASSVVVAGPGANVLTF
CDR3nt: TGTGCCAGCAGCGTAGTAGTAGCGGGGCCCGGGGCCAACGTCCTGACTTTC

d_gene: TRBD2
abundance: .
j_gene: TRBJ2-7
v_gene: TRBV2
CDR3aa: CASRGGYSGVSYEQYF
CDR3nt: TGTGCCAGCAGGGGGGGGTATAGCGGGGTATCCTACGAGCAGTACTTC

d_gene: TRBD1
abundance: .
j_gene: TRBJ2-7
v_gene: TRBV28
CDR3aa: CASSPTGTATYEQYF
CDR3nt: TGTGCCAGCAGTCCAACCGGGACAGCTACCTACGAGCAGTACTTC

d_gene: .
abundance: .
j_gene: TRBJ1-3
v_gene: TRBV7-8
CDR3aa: CASSLVGRGSGNTIYF
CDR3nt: TGTGCCAGCAGCTTAGTTGGTCGGGGGTCTGGAAACACCATATATTTT

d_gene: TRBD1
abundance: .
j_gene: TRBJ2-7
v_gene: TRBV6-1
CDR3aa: CASSEAGQIYEQYF
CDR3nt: TGTGCCAGCAGTGAAGCGGGACAGATCTACGAGCAGTACTTC

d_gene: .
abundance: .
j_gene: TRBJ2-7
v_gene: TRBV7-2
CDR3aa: CASSRSYEQYF
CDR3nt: TGTGCCAGCAGCCGCTCCTACGAGCAGTACTTC

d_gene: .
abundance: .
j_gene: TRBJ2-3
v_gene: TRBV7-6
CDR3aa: CASSAEGAVHPDTQYF
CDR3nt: TGTGCCAGCAGCGCGGAGGGGGCTGTCCATCCAGATACGCAGTATTTT

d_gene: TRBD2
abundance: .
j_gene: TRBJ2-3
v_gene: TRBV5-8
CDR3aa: CASSQISGGFTDTQYF
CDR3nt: TGTGCCAGCAGCCAAATTAGCGGGGGGTTCACAGATACGCAGTATTTT

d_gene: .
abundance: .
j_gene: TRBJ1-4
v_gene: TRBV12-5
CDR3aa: CAIRGKLNEKLFF
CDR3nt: TGTGCTATAAGAGGGAAACTTAATGAAAAACTGTTTTTT

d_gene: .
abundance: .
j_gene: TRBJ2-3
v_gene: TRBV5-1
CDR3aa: CASSTSGSSGSGSDTQYF
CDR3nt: TGCGCCAGCAGCACCTCGGGAAGTAGCGGCTCCGGGTCAGATACGCAGTATTTT

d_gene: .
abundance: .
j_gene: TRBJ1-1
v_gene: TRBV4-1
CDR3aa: CASSQDDRNTEAFF
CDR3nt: TGCGCCAGCAGCCAAGATGATAGGAACACTGAAGCTTTCTTT

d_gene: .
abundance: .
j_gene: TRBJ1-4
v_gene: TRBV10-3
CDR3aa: CAISDRVNEKLFF
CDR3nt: TGTGCCATCAGTGACAGGGTTAATGAAAAACTGTTTTTT

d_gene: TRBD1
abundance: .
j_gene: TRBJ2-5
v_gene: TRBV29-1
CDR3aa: CSVEIAQGLRETQYF
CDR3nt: TGCAGCGTTGAAATAGCACAGGGGCTTCGCGAGACCCAGTACTTC

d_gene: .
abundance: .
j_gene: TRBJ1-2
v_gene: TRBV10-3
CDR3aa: CAISEAGLYGYTF
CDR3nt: TGTGCCATCAGTGAGGCAGGCCTCTATGGCTACACCTTC

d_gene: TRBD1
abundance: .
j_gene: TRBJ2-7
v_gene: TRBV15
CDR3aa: CATSSGTTGSYEQYF
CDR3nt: TGTGCCACCAGCAGCGGTACGACAGGGTCCTACGAGCAGTACTTC

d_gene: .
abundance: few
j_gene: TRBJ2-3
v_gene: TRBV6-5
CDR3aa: CASRLSDTQYF
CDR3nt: TGTGCCAGCAGGTTATCAGATACGCAGTATTTT

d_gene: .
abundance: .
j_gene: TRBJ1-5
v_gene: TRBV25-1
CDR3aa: CVSSEYGGFQHF
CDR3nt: TGTGTCAGCAGTGAATACGGGGGTTTCCAGCATTTT

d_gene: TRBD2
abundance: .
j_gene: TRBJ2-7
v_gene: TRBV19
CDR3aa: CASSTLAGPEQYF
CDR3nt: TGTGCCAGTAGTACTTTAGCGGGACCCGAGCAGTACTTC

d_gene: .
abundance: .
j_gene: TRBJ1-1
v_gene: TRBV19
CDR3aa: CASTINRRASTEAFF
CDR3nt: TGTGCCAGTACCATCAACAGGCGCGCGAGCACTGAAGCTTTCTTT

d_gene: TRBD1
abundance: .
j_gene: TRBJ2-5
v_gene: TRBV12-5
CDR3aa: CASGSDRGETQYF
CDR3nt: TGTGCTAGTGGTTCGGACAGGGGGGAGACCCAGTACTTC

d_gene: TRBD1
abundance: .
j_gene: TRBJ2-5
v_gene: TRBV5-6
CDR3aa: CASSLGRTGSSQETQYF
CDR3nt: TGTGCCAGCAGCTTGGGGCGGACAGGAAGTAGCCAAGAGACCCAGTACTTC

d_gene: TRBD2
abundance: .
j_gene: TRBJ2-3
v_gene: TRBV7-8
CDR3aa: CASSPLAGVRTDTQYF
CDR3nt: TGTGCCAGCAGCCCCCTAGCGGGGGTACGCACAGATACGCAGTATTTT

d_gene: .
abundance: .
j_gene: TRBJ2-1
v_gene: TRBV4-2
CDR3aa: CASSQETAIPNNEQFF
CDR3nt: TGTGCCAGCAGCCAAGAGACTGCGATTCCCAACAATGAGCAGTTCTTC

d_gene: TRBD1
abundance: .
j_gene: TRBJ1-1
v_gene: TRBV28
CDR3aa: CASSQPLTRDRLLNTEAFF
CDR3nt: TGTGCCAGCAGTCAACCTTTAACCCGGGACAGACTACTGAACACTGAAGCTTTCTTT

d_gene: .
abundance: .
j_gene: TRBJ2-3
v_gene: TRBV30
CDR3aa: CAQGERGDTQYF
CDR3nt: TGTGCCCAGGGGGAGCGGGGGGATACGCAGTATTTT

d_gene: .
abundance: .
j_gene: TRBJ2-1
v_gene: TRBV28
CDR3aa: CASSLTVSSYNEQFF
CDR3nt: TGTGCCAGCAGCCTCACAGTGAGCTCCTACAATGAGCAGTTCTTC

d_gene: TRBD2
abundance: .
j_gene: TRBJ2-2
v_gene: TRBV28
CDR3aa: CASSFLVSSGRVGTGELFF
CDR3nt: TGTGCCAGCAGTTTTCTAGTCTCTAGCGGGAGGGTTGGCACCGGGGAGCTGTTTTTT

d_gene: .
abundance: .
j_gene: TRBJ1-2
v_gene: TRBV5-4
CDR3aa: CASSLQRRRGYTF
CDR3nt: TGTGCCAGCAGCTTGCAGCGGCGTCGAGGCTACACCTTC

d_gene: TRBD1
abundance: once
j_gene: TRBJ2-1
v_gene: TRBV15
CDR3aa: CATSWGQGDYNEQFF
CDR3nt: TGTGCCACCAGCTGGGGACAGGGAGACTACAATGAGCAGTTCTTC

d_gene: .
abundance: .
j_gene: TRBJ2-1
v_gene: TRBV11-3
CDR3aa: CASSVNRYNEQFF
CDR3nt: TGTGCCAGCAGCGTAAACAGATACAATGAGCAGTTCTTC

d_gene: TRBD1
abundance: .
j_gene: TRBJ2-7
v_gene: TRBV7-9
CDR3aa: CASSRSRDRGNYEQYF
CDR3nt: TGTGCCAGCAGTCGATCCCGGGACAGGGGGAACTACGAGCAGTACTTC

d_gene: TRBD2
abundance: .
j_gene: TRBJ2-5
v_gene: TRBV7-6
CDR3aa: CASSLNPTSGGALETQYF
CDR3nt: TGTGCCAGCAGCCTGAACCCGACTAGCGGGGGGGCCTTAGAGACCCAGTACTTC

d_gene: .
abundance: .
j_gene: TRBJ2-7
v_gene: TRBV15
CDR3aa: CATSSPYEQYF
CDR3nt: TGTGCCACCAGCAGTCCTTACGAGCAGTACTTC

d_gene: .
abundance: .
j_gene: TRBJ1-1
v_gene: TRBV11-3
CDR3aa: CASSLDRGRAFF
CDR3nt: TGTGCCAGCAGCTTAGATAGGGGTAGAGCTTTCTTT

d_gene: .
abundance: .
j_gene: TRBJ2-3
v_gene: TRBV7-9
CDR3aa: CASSITGQLTGDTQYF
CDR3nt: TGTGCCAGCAGCATTACTGGACAGTTGACTGGAGATACGCAGTATTTT

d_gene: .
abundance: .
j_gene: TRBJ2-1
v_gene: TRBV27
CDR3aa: CASSLIGGGGTAYNEQFF
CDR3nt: TGTGCCAGCAGTTTAATTGGTGGGGGCGGGACAGCCTACAATGAGCAGTTCTTC

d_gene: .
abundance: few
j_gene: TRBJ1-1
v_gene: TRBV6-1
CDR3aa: CASAWGTLNTEAFF
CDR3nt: TGTGCCAGCGCCTGGGGCACTTTGAACACTGAAGCTTTCTTT

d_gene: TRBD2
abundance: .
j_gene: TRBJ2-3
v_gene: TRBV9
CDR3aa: CASSVAAASGGPSTDTQYF
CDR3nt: TGTGCCAGCAGCGTAGCTGCGGCTAGCGGGGGGCCTAGCACAGATACGCAGTATTTT

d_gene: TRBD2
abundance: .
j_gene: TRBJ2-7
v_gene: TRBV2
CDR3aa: CASSPGLAATYEQYF
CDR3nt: TGTGCCAGCAGCCCTGGACTAGCGGCAACCTACGAGCAGTACTTC

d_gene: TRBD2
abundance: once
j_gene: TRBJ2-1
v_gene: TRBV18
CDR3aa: CASVTDLAGEEEQFF
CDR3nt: TGTGCCAGCGTCACCGATCTAGCGGGAGAGGAAGAGCAGTTCTTC